The source of this T cell receptor beta chain is a study of blood T cell repertoires in COVID-19. Trimming removed 4 bases from V and 3 bases from J; junction bases left unmatched: 3. The germline V gene encodes CDR1 MRHNA and CDR2 SNTAGT. The CDR3 is 15 amino acids. Clones were sequenced by immunoSEQ multiplex PCR, and TCRdb holds only the in-frame ones, with some missing. Found here are about 290,000 clones, approximately 80% of them singletons; the top ten hold 4.1%. V gene TRBV6-4 combines with J gene TRBJ2-1, with TRBD2 identical over 10 bases. Sequencing was carried out using peripheral blood. This sequence was found in a woman between 50 and 59 years old with active or convalescent COVID-19. The CDR3 sequence: CASSVIAGGYNEQFF. CDR3 coding DNA: TGTGCCAGCAGTGTTATAGCGGGGGGCTACAATGAGCAGTTCTTC.